A selection of T cell receptor beta chains follows, all from one sample in a study of post-analysis software for immune sequencing data. TCRdb itself ran the PCR reads through MiXCR, one entry per CDR3 protein. The sample carries roughly 870,000 distinct CDR3 sequences, about 53% recorded once. Sequencing used blood. Source of these receptors: a girl between 5 and 17 years old with multiple sclerosis. Each CDR3 is given with its conserved first and last residue. A D gene is named only where the DNA matches it firmly. The listing skips clone size in some rows; elsewhere it reads once, few, many or a size class.

clone_size	d_call	v_call	j_call	cdr3_aa	cdr3_nt
-	-	TRBV29-1	TRBJ2-1	CSVDTMVGSYNEQFF	TGCAGCGTTGATACTATGGTAGGATCATACAATGAGCAGTTCTTC
-	TRBD2	TRBV6-2/TRBV6-3	TRBJ2-7	CASSSPPGLADSYEQYF	TGTGCCAGCAGTAGCCCTCCGGGACTAGCGGACTCCTACGAGCAGTACTTC
-	-	TRBV12-3/TRBV12-4	TRBJ1-2	CASRAHHGEDPTHAGYTF	TGTGCCAGCAGGGCCCACCACGGGGAAGACCCCACCCATGCGGGCTACACCTTC
-	-	TRBV4-1	TRBJ2-7	CASSPRGVAGINEQYF	TGCGCCAGCAGCCCCCGTGGAGTTGCGGGGATTAACGAGCAGTACTTC
-	-	TRBV12-5	TRBJ2-7	CASGFEYEQYF	TGTGCTAGTGGTTTTGAGTACGAGCAGTACTTC
-	TRBD2	TRBV20-1	TRBJ2-7	CSAKREVYEQYF	TGCAGTGCTAAGCGGGAGGTCTACGAGCAGTACTTC
once	-	TRBV20-1	TRBJ2-2	CSADEGNTGELFF	TGCAGTGCCGACGAGGGTAACACCGGGGAGCTGTTTTTT
-	TRBD2	TRBV20-1	TRBJ2-1	CSARVRGGPFLYYNEQFF	TGCAGTGCTAGAGTTCGGGGGGGGCCATTCTTGTACTACAATGAGCAGTTCTTC
few	-	TRBV12-5	TRBJ2-1	CASGMTGVAGTHNEQFF	TGTGCTAGTGGTATGACAGGGGTAGCGGGGACCCACAATGAGCAGTTCTTC
-	TRBD2	TRBV20-1	TRBJ2-5	CSAISPGGAEQETQYF	TGCAGTGCCATTAGTCCGGGGGGGGCAGAACAAGAGACCCAGTACTTC
few	TRBD2	TRBV20-1	TRBJ2-5	CSAGLVQVETQYF	TGCAGTGCCGGACTAGTTCAGGTAGAGACCCAGTACTTC
few	-	TRBV6-1	TRBJ1-2	CASSELEHHMAYTF	TGTGCCAGCAGTGAACTGGAACACCACATGGCCTACACCTTC